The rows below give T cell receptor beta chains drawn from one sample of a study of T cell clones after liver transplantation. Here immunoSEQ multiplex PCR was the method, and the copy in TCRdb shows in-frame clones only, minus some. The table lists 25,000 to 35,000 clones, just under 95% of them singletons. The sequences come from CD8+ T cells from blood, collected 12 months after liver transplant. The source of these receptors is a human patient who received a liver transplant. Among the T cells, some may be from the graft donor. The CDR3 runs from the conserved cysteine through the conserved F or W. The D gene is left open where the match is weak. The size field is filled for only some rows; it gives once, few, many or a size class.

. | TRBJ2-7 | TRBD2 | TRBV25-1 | TGTGCCAGCAGTGAATCCGGGAGGGCCGAGCAGTACTTC | CASSESGRAEQYF
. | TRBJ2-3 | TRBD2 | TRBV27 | TGTGCCAGCAGGGGGTTTAGCGGGAGTGCAGATACGCAGTATTTT | CASRGFSGSADTQYF
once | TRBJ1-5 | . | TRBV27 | TGTGCCAGCAGTTACAGGGATAGCAATCAGCCCCAGCATTTT | CASSYRDSNQPQHF
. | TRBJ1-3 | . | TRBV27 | TGTGCCAGCAGTTCCCCCGGGCCAGGAAACACCATATATTTT | CASSSPGPGNTIYF
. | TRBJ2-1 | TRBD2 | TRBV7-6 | TGTGCCAGCAGCCCTCGGACTAGCGGGTACAATGAGCAGTTCTTC | CASSPRTSGYNEQFF
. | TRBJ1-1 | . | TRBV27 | TGTGCCAGCAGTCCGTTGCCCTCAGCTATGAACACTGAAGCTTTCTTT | CASSPLPSAMNTEAFF
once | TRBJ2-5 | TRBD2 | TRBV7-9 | TGTGCCAGCAGCTCACTAGCGGGAGTAGTCCAAGAGACCCAGTACTTC | CASSSLAGVVQETQYF
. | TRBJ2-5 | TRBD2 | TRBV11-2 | TGTGCCAGCAGCTTGACAGCGGGAGACCGAGAGACCCAGTACTTC | CASSLTAGDRETQYF
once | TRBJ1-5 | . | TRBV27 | TGTGCCAGCAGTTTATCGTACGGGGGCAATCAGCCCCAGCATTTT | CASSLSYGGNQPQHF
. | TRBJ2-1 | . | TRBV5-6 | TGTGCCAGCAGCTTGGGACAGCCCTTCGATGAGCAGTTCTTC | CASSLGQPFDEQFF
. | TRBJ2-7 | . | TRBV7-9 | TGTGCCAGCAGGGGGTTAAGCCCCTACGAGCAGTACTTC | CASRGLSPYEQYF
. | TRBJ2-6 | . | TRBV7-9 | TGTGCCAGCATCCGGGGGGACAGAGGAATGTCTGGGGCCAACGTCCTGACTTTC | CASIRGDRGMSGANVLTF
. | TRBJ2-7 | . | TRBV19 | TGTGCCAGTAGTATGCGGCCAGCCTACGAGCAGTACTTC | CASSMRPAYEQYF
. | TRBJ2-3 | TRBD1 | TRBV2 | TGTGCCAGCAGTAGGACAGGCCGCACAGATACGCAGTATTTT | CASSRTGRTDTQYF
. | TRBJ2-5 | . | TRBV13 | TGTGCCAGCAGCTTAGGTGAGACATACCAAGAGACCCAGTACTTC | CASSLGETYQETQYF
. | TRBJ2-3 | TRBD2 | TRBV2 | TGTGCCAGCAGGGGACTAGCGGGCTGGGGGGGACTTACAGATACGCAGTATTTT | CASRGLAGWGGLTDTQYF
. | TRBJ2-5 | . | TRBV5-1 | TGCGCCAGCAGCTTGTGGGGTGATCCTGTCCAAGAGACCCAGTACTTC | CASSLWGDPVQETQYF
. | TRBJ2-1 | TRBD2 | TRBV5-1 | TGCGCCAGCAGCTTGGCTCTTAGCGGGAGGGTAGATGAGCAGTTCTTC | CASSLALSGRVDEQFF
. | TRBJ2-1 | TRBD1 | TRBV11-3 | TGTGCCAGCAGCCCCGGGACAGCCTACAATGAGCAGTTCTTC | CASSPGTAYNEQFF
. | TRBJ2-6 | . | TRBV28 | TGTGCCAGCAGTTCTCGTGGGGCCAACGTCCTGACTTTC | CASSSRGANVLTF
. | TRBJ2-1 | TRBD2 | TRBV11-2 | TGTGCCAGCAGCCTAGCTAGCGGGCCTTACAATGAGCAGTTCTTC | CASSLASGPYNEQFF
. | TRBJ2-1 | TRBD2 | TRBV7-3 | TGTGCCAGCAGCATCGGGACTAGCGGGAGTCCCCTGAATGAGCAGTTCTTC | CASSIGTSGSPLNEQFF
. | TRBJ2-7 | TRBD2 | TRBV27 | TGTGCCAGCAGTTCCTCAGCGGGAGGCTACGAGCAGTACTTC | CASSSSAGGYEQYF
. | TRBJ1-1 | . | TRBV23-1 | TGCGCCAGCAGTCAATCCTCGTCACAACTTAGTGGAGAGGGTGCTGAAGCTTTCTTT | CASSQSSSQLSGEGAEAFF
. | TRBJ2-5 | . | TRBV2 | TGTGCCAGCAGAGGGAAGTCCTTACAGGGCGGAGAGACCCAGTACTTC | CASRGKSLQGGETQYF
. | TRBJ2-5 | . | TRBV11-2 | TGTGCCAGCAGCCCCATTACAGGGTCCCAAGAGACCCAGTACTTC | CASSPITGSQETQYF
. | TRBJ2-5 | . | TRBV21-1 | TGTGCCAGCAACCCCTGGACAGGGGTGGAGACCCAGTACTTC | CASNPWTGVETQYF
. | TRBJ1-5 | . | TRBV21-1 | TGTGCCAGCGGTACAGGGGATAATCAGCCCCAGCATTTT | CASGTGDNQPQHF
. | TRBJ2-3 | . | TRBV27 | TGTGCCAGCAGTACCCACAGGGTTTCAGATACGCAGTATTTT | CASSTHRVSDTQYF
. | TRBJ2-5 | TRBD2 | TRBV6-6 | TGTGCCAGCAGTTACATCACGGGAGGGGAGACCCAGTACTTC | CASSYITGGETQYF
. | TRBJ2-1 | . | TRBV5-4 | TGTGCCAGCAGCTTGTCGTCGAGTAGCGGTGAGCAGTTCTTC | CASSLSSSSGEQFF
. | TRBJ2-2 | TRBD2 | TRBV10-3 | TGTGCCATCAGTGACCCAACTAGCGGGAGGCCCGCGAACACCGGGGAGCTGTTTTTT | CAISDPTSGRPANTGELFF
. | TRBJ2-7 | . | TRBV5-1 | TGCGCCAGCAGCTTGGCCCCAACCTACGAGCAGTACTTC | CASSLAPTYEQYF
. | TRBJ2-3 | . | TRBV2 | TGTGCCATCCGGGACCTTGGCACAGATACGCAGTATTTT | CAIRDLGTDTQYF
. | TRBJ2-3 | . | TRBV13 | TGTGCCAGCAGCCACTTGAGGACTAGCACAGATACGCAGTATTTT | CASSHLRTSTDTQYF
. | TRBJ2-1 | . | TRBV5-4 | TGTGCCAGCAGCTTGGGGATCAAACAGTTCTTC | CASSLGIKQFF
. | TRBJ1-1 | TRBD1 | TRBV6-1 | TGTGCCAGCAGTAAGAGGACAGGGGGAGGCACTGAAGCTTTCTTT | CASSKRTGGGTEAFF
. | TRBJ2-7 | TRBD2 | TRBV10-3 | TGTGCCATCAGTGAGTCCTCTAGCGGGAGGATGTCCTACGAGCAGTACTTC | CAISESSSGRMSYEQYF
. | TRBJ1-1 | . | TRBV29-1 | TGCAGCGTCGGGGCCTTAGGGACTGAAGCTTTCTTT | CSVGALGTEAFF
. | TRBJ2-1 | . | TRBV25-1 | . | CASTLRARGCNEQFF
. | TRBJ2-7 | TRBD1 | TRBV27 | TGTGCCAGCAGTAAAGACAGGGGGGCATACGAGCAGTACTTC | CASSKDRGAYEQYF
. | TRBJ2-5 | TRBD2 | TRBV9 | TGTGCCAGCAGCGTTGCGGGAGCTGGGGAGACCCAGTACTTC | CASSVAGAGETQYF
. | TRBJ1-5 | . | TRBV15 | TGTGCCACCAGCAGAGACGACAGCAATCAGCCCCAGCATTTT | CATSRDDSNQPQHF
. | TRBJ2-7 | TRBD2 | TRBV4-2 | TGTGCCAGCAGCCAAGAAGCGGGAGGGCCGTACGAGCAGTACTTC | CASSQEAGGPYEQYF
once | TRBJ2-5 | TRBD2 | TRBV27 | TGTGCCAGCAGCCTAGCGGGGCGCTTGGAGACCCAGTACTTC | CASSLAGRLETQYF
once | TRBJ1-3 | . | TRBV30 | TGTGCCTGGAGTAGCAGGGGACGCCGGACGTATGGAAACACCATATATTTT | CAWSSRGRRTYGNTIYF
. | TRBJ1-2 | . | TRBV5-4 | TGTGCCAGCAGCGCCCCGTTTCTAGGGGACTATGGCTACACCTTC | CASSAPFLGDYGYTF
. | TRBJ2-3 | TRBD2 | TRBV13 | TGTGCCAGCAGCCTCGGACTAGCGGGAAACACAGATACGCAGTATTTT | CASSLGLAGNTDTQYF
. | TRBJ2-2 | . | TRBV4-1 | TGCGCCAGCAGCCAAGTGCACCCCATACAATTTGCCGGGGAGCTGTTTTTT | CASSQVHPIQFAGELFF
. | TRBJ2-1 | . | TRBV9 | TGTGCCAGCGGTCGTGAGCAGTTCTTC | CASGREQFF
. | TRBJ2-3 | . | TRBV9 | TGTGCCAGCAGCGTAGACGGAGGGGCACCAGATACGCAGTATTTT | CASSVDGGAPDTQYF